This TCR beta chain is drawn from a study of T-cell memory formation after mild COVID-19. MiXCR, run by TCRdb on the 5' RACE reads, gives a single entry per CDR3 protein. Of approximately 190,000 distinct CDR3 sequences in the sample, roughly 18% were seen once. This clonotype was picked up a small number of times. Germline assignment: CDR1 SGHRS and CDR2 YFSETQ. The length of the CDR3 is 15 residues. The V and J ends lost 5 bases and 0 bases, in that order; junction bases with no gene match: 6. The chain uses TRBV5-1 and TRBJ1-2; 8 bases are a match to TRBD1. The source of this sequence is an adult woman who had mild COVID-19 (a few samples of this study predate the infection). Cell type and time point are not known. The material sequenced was PBMCs or a T cell subset sorted from them (not recorded which). The CDR3 loop is CASRPGQAPNYGYTF. The DNA for the CDR3 is TGCGCCAGCAGACCGGGACAGGCCCCTAACTATGGCTACACCTTC.